In its sample, the clone carrying this T cell receptor (beta chain) was seen many times. These data are taken from a study of metastatic and nonmetastatic thyroid tumors. With V trimmed by 0 bases and J by 6 bases, 6 bases remained unmatched. The CDR3 loop spans 15 amino acids. None of the patients had undergone any treatment ahead of thyroid surgery. TCRdb reassembled clones from the PCR reads with MiXCR. In the table there are 25,000 to 30,000 clones, 20% to 25% of which are singletons. Material: blood. J is TRBJ1-1 and V is TRBV12-3 or TRBV12-4, with 8 bases identical to TRBD1. The sequence was obtained from a female donor with papillary thyroid cancer or a benign thyroid nodule (not recorded which). Some clones in this sample may be carry-over from other donors' samples. The CDR3 reads CASSLAAGGAAEAFF. CDR3 in DNA: TGTGCCAGCAGTTTAGCGGCAGGGGGCGCGGCTGAAGCTTTCTTT.